Listed below are T cell receptor beta chains from one sample, sequenced in a study of Tregs in tolerant kidney transplant recipients. Measured with immunoSEQ multiplex PCR; TCRdb has only the in-frame clones, and not every one. This table holds around 77,000 clones, about 98% found once. This specimen consisted of CD4+ T cells from blood, obtained before the transplant. These receptors all stem from a human donor who received a combined kidney and bone marrow transplant. Both conserved end residues are part of each CDR3. D genes are given only for firm matches. The listing skips clone size in some rows; elsewhere it reads once, few, many or a size class.

size	D	J	V	DNA	CDR3
NA	NA	TRBJ2-1	TRBV6-6	TGTGCCAGCAGTCGCTCCGGGACAAGAGTATACAATGAGCAGTTCTTC	CASSRSGTRVYNEQFF
NA	TRBD1	TRBJ2-3	TRBV6-5	TGTGCCAGCAGTTACTCCTGGACAGGTTCAGATACGCAGTATTTT	CASSYSWTGSDTQYF
NA	TRBD2	TRBJ2-5	TRBV7-2	TGTGCCAGCAGCCGAGATCCAGGGGCGGGGGGGACCCAGTACTTC	CASSRDPGAGGTQYF
NA	NA	TRBJ2-4	TRBV15	TGTGCCACCAGCAGAGATCGGGGGGCCAACATTCAGTACTTC	CATSRDRGANIQYF
NA	TRBD1	TRBJ1-2	TRBV7-2	TGTGCCAGCAGCCTCGACCGACAGGGGGGCTACACCTTC	CASSLDRQGGYTF
NA	TRBD2	TRBJ2-2	TRBV9	TGTGCCAGCAGCGTATTTCCGGGAGGGGCAACCCGAGGCACCGGGGAGCTGTTTTTT	CASSVFPGGATRGTGELFF
NA	TRBD2	TRBJ2-7	TRBV7-9	TGTGCCAGCAGCTTAAGGTCGGCTAGCGGGGGATACGAGCAGTACTTC	CASSLRSASGGYEQYF
NA	NA	TRBJ1-1	TRBV30	TGTGCCTGGTCAGTGAAAACTGAAGCTTTCTTT	CAWSVKTEAFF
once	TRBD2	TRBJ2-2	TRBV2	TGTGCCATCCACCGACTAGCGGGAGGGAACGGGGAGCTGTTTTTT	CAIHRLAGGNGELFF
NA	NA	TRBJ1-4	TRBV11-2	TGTGCCAGCAGCCCGACAGTTGCAACTAATGAAAAACTGTTTTTT	CASSPTVATNEKLFF
NA	TRBD2	TRBJ2-7	TRBV5-1	TGCGCCAGCAGCTTGAGGGCGGGAGTCGAGCAGTACTTC	CASSLRAGVEQYF
NA	NA	TRBJ1-2	TRBV7-2	TGTGCCAGCAGCAGACAGGAGAGGGGCTACACCTTC	CASSRQERGYTF
once	TRBD2	TRBJ2-5	TRBV4-3	TGCGCCAGCAGCGGCCTAGCGGGAGTTGAGACCCAGTACTTC	CASSGLAGVETQYF
NA	NA	TRBJ1-1	TRBV4-3	TGCGCCAGCAGCCGCTTTCCTATGAACACTGAAGCTTTCTTT	CASSRFPMNTEAFF
NA	TRBD1	TRBJ1-1	TRBV9	TGTGCCAGCAGCGTAGGGACAGGGTATCCGCACACTGAAGCTTTCTTT	CASSVGTGYPHTEAFF
NA	TRBD1	TRBJ2-4	TRBV6-5	TGTGCCAGCGGACAGGGGTTGGGGAACATTCAGTACTTC	CASGQGLGNIQYF
NA	NA	TRBJ2-3	TRBV30	TGTGCCCGCGGCACAGATACGCAGTATTTT	CARGTDTQYF
once	NA	TRBJ1-2	TRBV5-1	TGCGCCAGCAGCTTGGATCAGGGGAGCTACACCTTC	CASSLDQGSYTF
NA	NA	TRBJ1-1	TRBV10-3	TGTGCCATCAGGTGGGGGGAAGGAACTGAAGCTTTCTTT	CAIRWGEGTEAFF
NA	NA	TRBJ2-2	TRBV5-1	TGCGCCAGCAGCTGCTCCGAGGGTGAGGGGGATACCGGGGAGCTGTTTTTT	CASSCSEGEGDTGELFF
NA	NA	TRBJ2-7	TRBV19	TGTGCCAGTAGTATAGGTTCGGGCGGACACGACTACGAGCAGTACTTC	CASSIGSGGHDYEQYF
NA	TRBD1	TRBJ2-7	TRBV27	TGTGCCAGTAGTCTCGGGACAGCCTACGAGCAGTACTTC	CASSLGTAYEQYF